This TCR beta chain was found in a study of cytomegalovirus exposure and HLA in healthy donors. At the level of the study: A data release that came early held around 85 million unique TCRs from HLA-typed donors.

For this clone: Its matching antigen is unknown.

It was with 60 Vbeta and 13 Jbeta primers that the PCR ran. The assay was immunoSEQ multiplex PCR, and TCRdb's table has in-frame clones only and misses some. The sample lists some 220,000 clones; approximately 78% were seen once. The length of the CDR3 is 15 residues. Germline CDR1 is KGHSH and CDR2 is LQKENI. V lost 3 bases to trimming and J lost 1 base, with 12 bases between them. Study-wide points: A few V segments could not be told apart, such as TRBV6-2 and TRBV6-3, and were left out. DRB1 had the most TCR associations and HLA-C the fewest, a later analysis found, with rates varying by HLA locus.

The sequenced material came from PBMCs. The chain links TRBV18 to TRBJ1-1; TRBD1 is a possible D gene (6 bases). The clonotype originates from a boy between 10 and 17 years old in good health and CMV-seronegative. CDR3 DNA: TGTGCCAGCTCACCGACAGGAGTCTCGAACACTGAAGCTTTCTTT. Its protein product is CASSPTGVSNTEAFF.